This T cell receptor (beta chain) was identified in a study of CD8 T cells in Susac syndrome. Study information: Patients with Susac syndrome were therapy-naive, on corticosteroids, or on intravenous immunoglobulin alone at the time that blood was drawn.

Reverse transcription of roughly 0.45 to 1 ug RNA was performed with random hexamers. Each CDR3 protein gets one entry after TCRdb re-called the immunoSEQ multiplex PCR reads with MiXCR. Among 75,000 to 80,000 distinct CDR3 sequences listed, 94% were seen once. CDR3 length equals 12 residues. CDR1 and CDR2 from the germline V gene are LNHDA and SQIVND (reference sequence). With 7 bases clipped from V and 7 bases from J, the junction kept 5 bases outside the gene matches. CD8+ and CD4+ T cells from blood underwent TCR beta sequencing. Purification of the CD8+ and CD4+ T cells relied on negative isolation, and TEMRA cells underwent FACS enrichment. This clonotype was seen just once.

The sample was CD8+ T cells from PBMCs. The TCR comes from a human donor with Susac syndrome. The chain combines TRBV19 with TRBJ1-2; 8 positions match TRBD1. In nucleotides, the CDR3 is TGTGCCAGTATTGGGACAGGAGGTGGCTACACCTTC. It specifies CASIGTGGGYTF.